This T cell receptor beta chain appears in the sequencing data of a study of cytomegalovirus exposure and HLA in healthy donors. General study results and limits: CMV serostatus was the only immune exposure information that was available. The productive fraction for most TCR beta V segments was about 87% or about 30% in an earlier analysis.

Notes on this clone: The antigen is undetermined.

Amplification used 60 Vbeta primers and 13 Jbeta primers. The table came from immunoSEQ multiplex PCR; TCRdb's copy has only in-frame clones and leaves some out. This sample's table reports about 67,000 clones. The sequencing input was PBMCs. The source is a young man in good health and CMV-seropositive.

The DNA for the CDR3 is TGCGCCAGCAGCCCTGACAGGGGGTTTAGTGAGCAGTTCTTC. Translating gives CASSPDRGFSEQFF. The chain combines TRBV4-1 with TRBJ2-1, with 9 bases identical to TRBD1. The CDR3 covers 14 residues. Trimming removed 4 bases from V and 9 bases from J; junction bases left unmatched: 7. CDR1 and CDR2 (germline): MGHRA, YSYEKL.